A selection of T cell receptor beta chains follows, all from one sample in a study of T cell changes during pregnancy in multiple sclerosis. Clones were sequenced by immunoSEQ multiplex PCR, and TCRdb holds only the in-frame ones, with some missing. The sample includes 19,000 or so clones, more than 75% of them seen just once. The specimen comprised CD4+ T cells from peripheral blood mononuclear cells, sampled in the first trimester of pregnancy. Receptor source: a female donor in good health, enrolled as a control in a pregnancy study. Both conserved end residues are part of each CDR3.

length	V	J	CDR3
14	TRBV7-2	TRBJ2-5	CASSFDIPGETQYF
16	TRBV2	TRBJ2-1	CASSVGGRAFRGEQFF
15	TRBV19	TRBJ2-7	CASSVGGLASHEQYF
15	TRBV6-5	TRBJ1-2	CASRSGTGGPFGYTF
16	TRBV5-1	TRBJ2-3	CASSPPRTGGTDTQYF
14	TRBV29-1	TRBJ1-1	CSVDPGHKNTEAFF
14	TRBV12-5	TRBJ2-6	CASGGVSGANVLTF
17	TRBV14	TRBJ2-4	CASSQTRGSPAKNIQYF
14	TRBV6-5	TRBJ1-5	CASSLQGPGQPQHF
17	TRBV5-4	TRBJ2-6	CASKRTGGSGGANVLTF
16	TRBV5-1	TRBJ2-5	CASSLAPSGAGETQYF
14	TRBV30	TRBJ1-5	CAWRGQGANQPQHF
12	TRBV29-1	TRBJ1-2	CSVPLGGYGYTF
14	TRBV7-9	TRBJ1-5	CASSPQSGNQPQHF
12	TRBV11-2	TRBJ2-1	CASTSRTGSQFF
17	TRBV5-4	TRBJ2-5	CASSLDDIRPIWETQYF
14	TRBV19	TRBJ2-5	CASKGGQVQETQYF
11	TRBV28	TRBJ2-7	CASRSTGEQYF
16	TRBV19	TRBJ2-7	CASSSAGTTSSYEQYF
14	TRBV28	TRBJ1-1	CASSQGRRNTEAFF
12	TRBV6-6	TRBJ1-1	CASSSGGAEAFF
17	TRBV5-1	TRBJ2-6	CASSLGTSGSGANVLTF
18	TRBV11-2	TRBJ1-5	CASSLGGGSTFWDQPQHF
13	TRBV11-3	TRBJ1-2	CASSSSTGYGYTF
16	TRBV7-9	TRBJ2-7	CASSLIWDRRAYEQYF
17	TRBV18	TRBJ2-7	CASSRIPTGQGAGEQYF
16	TRBV15	TRBJ2-7	CATSRKSSGRNYEQYF